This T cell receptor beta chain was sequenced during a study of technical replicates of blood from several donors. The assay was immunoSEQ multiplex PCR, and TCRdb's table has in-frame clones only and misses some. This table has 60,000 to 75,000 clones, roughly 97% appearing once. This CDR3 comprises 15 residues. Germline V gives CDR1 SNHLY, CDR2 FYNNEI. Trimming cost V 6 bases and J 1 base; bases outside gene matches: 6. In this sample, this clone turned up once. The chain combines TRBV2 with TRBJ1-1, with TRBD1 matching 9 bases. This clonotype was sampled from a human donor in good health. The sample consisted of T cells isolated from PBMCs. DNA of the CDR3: TGTGCCAGCAGCGGGGACAGGGTCTCGAACACTGAAGCTTTCTTT. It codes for CASSGDRVSNTEAFF. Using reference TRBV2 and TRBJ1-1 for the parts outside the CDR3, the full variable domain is EPEVTQTPSHQVTQMGQEVILRCVPISNHLYFYWYRQILGQKVEFLVSFYNNEISEKSEIFDDQFSVERPDGSNFTLKIRSTKLEDSAMYFCASSGDRVSNTEAFFGQGTRLTVV.